The T cell receptor (beta chain) under discussion was sequenced for a study of graft-versus-host responses after intestinal transplantation. Turning to the study itself: The study gave all recipients anti-thymocyte globulin induction, then tacrolimus and steroids for 2 to 3 years.

Study observations and caveats: Peak GvH clone levels in circulation were associated with early post-transplant HvG declines. Researchers found GvH clones in recipient marrow, and some showed up first in ileum or blood. Allografts of one patient group, those with graft-donor T cell macrochimerism, had high graft-versus-host to host-versus-graft clonal ratios.

The assay was immunoSEQ multiplex PCR, and TCRdb's table has in-frame clones only and misses some. The repertoire holds more than 85,000 clones, with approximately 94% as singletons. Concerning this clone itself: No antigen is known for it.

Sequenced material: unstimulated CD8+ T cells sorted from spleen or lymph node cells, taken before intestinal transplant. The source is a human donor who received an intestinal transplant.

The CDR3 loop reads CASSPLTGTGGYEQYF. The DNA for the CDR3 is TGTGCCAGCAGCCCACTGACCGGGACAGGAGGGTACGAGCAGTACTTC. The rearrangement links TRBV7-6 to TRBJ2-7; TRBD1 matches 8 bases. There are 16 residues in the CDR3. Germline V gene lookup returns CDR1 SGHVS and CDR2 FNYEAQ. After removal of 5 bases from V and 4 bases from J, the junction contained 13 bases not matched to a gene.